The following is a T cell receptor (beta chain) sequence with its context. The data are from a study of T cell responses to AZD1222 COVID-19 vaccine. Sequencing used immunoSEQ multiplex PCR; TCRdb keeps in-frame clones, though not all of them. The sample records about 100,000 clones, more than 75% being singletons. The germline gives CDR1 SGHNT, CDR2 YENEEA. With 5 bases clipped from V and 3 bases from J, the junction kept 7 bases outside the gene matches. The CDR3 contains 15 residues. Source: peripheral blood, taken on day 0 of AZD1222 vaccination. The sequence was collected from an adult in good health. The chain couples TRBV11-3 to TRBJ1-2; 9 positions match TRBD1. CDR3 sequence (DNA): TGTGCCAGCAGCGTCGGGACAGGGAGAGACTATGGCTACACCTTC. It translates to CASSVGTGRDYGYTF.